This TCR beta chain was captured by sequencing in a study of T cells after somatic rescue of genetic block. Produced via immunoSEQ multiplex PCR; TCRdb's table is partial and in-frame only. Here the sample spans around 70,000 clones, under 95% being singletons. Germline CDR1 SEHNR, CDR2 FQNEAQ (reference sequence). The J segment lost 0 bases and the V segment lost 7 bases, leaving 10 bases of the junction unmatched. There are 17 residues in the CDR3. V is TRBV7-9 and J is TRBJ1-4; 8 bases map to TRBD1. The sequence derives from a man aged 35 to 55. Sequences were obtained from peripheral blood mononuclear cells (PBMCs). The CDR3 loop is CASKGTGLKATNEKLFF. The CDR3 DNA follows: TGTGCCAGCAAGGGGACAGGCCTGAAAGCAACTAATGAAAAACTGTTTTTT.